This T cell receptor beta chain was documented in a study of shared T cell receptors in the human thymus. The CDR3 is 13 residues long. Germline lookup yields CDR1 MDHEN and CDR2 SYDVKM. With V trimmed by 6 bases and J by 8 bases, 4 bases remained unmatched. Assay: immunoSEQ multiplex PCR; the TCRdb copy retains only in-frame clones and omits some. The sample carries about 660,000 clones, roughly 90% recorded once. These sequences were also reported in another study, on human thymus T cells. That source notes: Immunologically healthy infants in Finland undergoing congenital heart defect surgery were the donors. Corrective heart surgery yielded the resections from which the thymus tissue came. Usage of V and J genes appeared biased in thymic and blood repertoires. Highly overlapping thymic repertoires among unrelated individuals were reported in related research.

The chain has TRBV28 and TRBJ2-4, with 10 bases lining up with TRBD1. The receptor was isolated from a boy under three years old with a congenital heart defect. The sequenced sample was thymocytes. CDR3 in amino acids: CASRRTGGDIQYF. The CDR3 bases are TGTGCCAGCAGACGGACAGGGGGGGACATTCAGTACTTC.